This entry concerns a single T cell receptor beta chain. Germline CDR1 is SQVTM and CDR2 is ANQGSEA. The CDR3 has 17 amino acids. V dropped 0 bases and J dropped 1 base, with 18 bases sitting between them. A single record per CDR3 protein comes from TCRdb applying MiXCR to the RT-PCR reads. The table lists about 19,000 distinct CDR3 sequences, under 70% of them singletons, with around 2% in the top ten. The sample originates from a study of yellow fever vaccine responses in identical twins. Sequences were derived from T cells from blood (PBMCs), unsorted or a sorted subset (not recorded which), sampled before or after yellow fever vaccination (not recorded which). The chain is built from TRBV29-1 and TRBJ2-5; D may be TRBD1 or TRBD2 (6 bases each). The origin of this receptor is a woman between 18 and 30 years old who received the yellow fever vaccine. The CDR3, as DNA: TGCAGCGTTGAAGATTTTGTGGGGGGCATATTCCAAGAGACCCAGTACTTC. Encoded protein: CSVEDFVGGIFQETQYF.